The present T cell receptor (beta chain) was sequenced within a study of T cell responses to AZD1222 COVID-19 vaccine. A word on this clone: What it binds is not known.

Data came from immunoSEQ multiplex PCR; TCRdb stores just in-frame clones and leaves some out. The data contain 150,000 or so clones, 85% to 95% of them singletons. The CDR3 consists of 15 residues. Germline V gene data show CDR1 as SGHTA and CDR2 as FQGNSA. V shed 0 bases and J shed 0 bases, with 8 bases lying between them. Study results and caveats: A reported finding is that nearly half of spike-specific TCRs target unmutated variant regions. Following two doses of AZD1222, Spike-specific TCR breadth and depth rose.

The material was peripheral blood, obtained on day 0 of AZD1222 vaccination. The origin of this receptor is an adult in good health. The chain links TRBV7-2 to TRBJ1-2; TRBD1 is a possible D gene (5 bases). CDR3 loop: CASSLARGANYGYTF. The CDR3 DNA sequence: TGTGCCAGCAGCTTAGCGAGGGGAGCTAACTATGGCTACACCTTC.